These T cell receptor beta chains were read from a single sample in a study of shared clonotypes between healthy human individuals. Sequencing used immunoSEQ multiplex PCR; TCRdb keeps in-frame clones, though not all of them. The sample contains 500,000 to 550,000 clones, approximately 95% of which appear only once. Sequenced sample: naive CD4+ T cells sorted from blood. The receptors originated from a woman aged 25-40 years in good health. The CDR3 runs from the conserved cysteine through the conserved F or W. The D gene is left open where the match is weak. Where a row states a size, it is once, few, many or the class of an expanded clone; other rows omit it.

j_call d_call v_call clone_size cdr3_nt cdr3_aa
TRBJ2-1 - TRBV19 - TGTGCCAGTTCCCGGGCCCTTAGGAGCTCCTACAATGAGCAGTTCTTC CASSRALRSSYNEQFF
TRBJ2-5 TRBD2 TRBV6-1 - TGTGCCAGCAGAACGACTAGCGGAGCCACCCAGTACTTC CASRTTSGATQYF
TRBJ2-2 - TRBV9 - TGTGCCAGCAAGGACCCAATGGAGGACACCGGGGAGCTGTTTTTT CASKDPMEDTGELFF
TRBJ2-7 - TRBV25-1 - TGTGCCAGCACCGGACTGGGGGACTCCTACGAGCAGTACTTC CASTGLGDSYEQYF
TRBJ2-3 - TRBV30 - TGTGCCTGGAGTCCCCGGGGAGATACGCAGTATTTT CAWSPRGDTQYF
TRBJ2-5 TRBD2 TRBV7-9 - TGTGCCAGCAGCCTTCTAGCGGGGGCTCAAGAGACCCAGTACTTC CASSLLAGAQETQYF
TRBJ1-2 TRBD1 TRBV5-4 once TGTGCCAGCAGCGCGGACAGGAACTATGGCTACACCTTC CASSADRNYGYTF
TRBJ2-2 TRBD2 TRBV19 - TGTGCCAGTAGTATAAGAAAACTAGCGGGAGATGGGGAACGGGAGCTGTTTTTT CASSIRKLAGDGERELFF
TRBJ2-7 TRBD2 TRBV27 - TGTGCCAGCATACTTAGCGGGACCGCCTACGAGCAGTACTTC CASILSGTAYEQYF
TRBJ2-2 - TRBV18 - TGTGCCAGCTCGCTAGATCTTTCACGGAACACCGGGGAGCTGTTTTTT CASSLDLSRNTGELFF
TRBJ2-7 - TRBV5-1 - TGCGCCAGCACCGCCCCTGAGGAGGTATCCTACGAGCAGTACTTC CASTAPEEVSYEQYF
TRBJ2-1 TRBD2 TRBV27 - TGTGCCAGCAGTTTTGCGGGGGGGGAGGGCAATGAGCAGTTCTTC CASSFAGGEGNEQFF
TRBJ1-2 - TRBV28 - TGTGCCAGCTCTAGGGTCAGATCTAACTATGGCTACACCTTC CASSRVRSNYGYTF
TRBJ2-7 - TRBV7-2 - TGTGCCAGCAGCACCCAGACTACCCAGGGAGCCTACGAGCAGTACTTC CASSTQTTQGAYEQYF
TRBJ1-6 TRBD1 TRBV11-2 - TGTGCCAGCAGCTTAAGGAGCCCGGGACAGATTTCACCCCTCCACTTT CASSLRSPGQISPLHF
TRBJ1-4 - TRBV7-8 - TGTGCCAGCTCCCACGGTTGGAGGGGCGTAGTTGTCACTAATGAAAAACTGTTTTTT CASSHGWRGVVVTNEKLFF
TRBJ2-3 - TRBV2 - TGTGCCAGCAATTTGCGGACTTTGGGCACAGATACGCAGTATTTT CASNLRTLGTDTQYF
TRBJ2-5 - TRBV29-1 - TGCAGCGTTGACGCGAAGGGCCAAGAGACCCAGTACTTC CSVDAKGQETQYF
TRBJ1-2 - TRBV28 once TGTGCCAGCAGCCAAGGGGTCAAGAACTATGGCTACACCTTC CASSQGVKNYGYTF
TRBJ2-1 TRBD2 TRBV5-1 - TGCGCCAGCAGCGCTAGCGGGAGGACCACCTACAATGAGCAGTTCTTC CASSASGRTTYNEQFF
TRBJ2-5 TRBD1 TRBV5-4 once TGTGCCAGCGTCGAAGCAAGGTGGACAGGGGTAGAGACCCAGTACTTC CASVEARWTGVETQYF
TRBJ2-7 - TRBV6-5 - TGTGCCAGCAGTTACTTGGGATGGGGGGTTTACGAGCAGTACTTC CASSYLGWGVYEQYF
TRBJ2-1 - TRBV29-1 once TGCAGCGTTGAAAGACTGGGACAAGCTGACAATGAGCAGTTCTTC CSVERLGQADNEQFF
TRBJ1-1 - TRBV2 - TGTGCCAGCCTCAGTGGGGAGGGAACTGAAGCTTTCTTT CASLSGEGTEAFF
TRBJ2-7 - TRBV5-1 - TGCGCCAGCAGTGGGCCTACTAAGACCTACGAGCAGTACTTC CASSGPTKTYEQYF
TRBJ2-1 - TRBV29-1 - TGCAGCGCCACCCCCGGGACAAACTCCTACAATGAGCAGTTCTTC CSATPGTNSYNEQFF
TRBJ2-7 TRBD2 TRBV7-8 - TGTGCCAGCAGCTTAGATGAGCGGGAGGGCCTCGAGCAGTACTTC CASSLDEREGLEQYF
TRBJ2-3 - TRBV5-5 - TGTGCCAGCAGCCCCGGCCAGACTCGGGATACGCAGTATTTT CASSPGQTRDTQYF
TRBJ2-7 - TRBV6-1 - TGTGCCAGCAGGACGGGATACAGGGAGGTCCACGAGCAGTACTTC CASRTGYREVHEQYF
TRBJ2-1 - TRBV5-1 - TGCGCCAGCAGCTTAGATAGCGGCCTCCACAATGAGCAGTTCTTC CASSLDSGLHNEQFF
TRBJ1-3 TRBD1 TRBV28 - TGTGCCAGCAGTTCCTACAGGGGAGATTTGGGAAACACCATATATTTT CASSSYRGDLGNTIYF
TRBJ2-5 - TRBV5-4 - TGTGCCAGCAGCCTGCCACTGAGGGAGACCCAGTACTTC CASSLPLRETQYF
TRBJ1-4 - TRBV11-2 - TGTGCCAGCAGCTCTTCCAGGGGCCCAAATGAAAAACTGTTTTTT CASSSSRGPNEKLFF
TRBJ2-7 - TRBV28 - TGTGCCAGCAGTTCCCCTTGGGTAACAAACTCCTACGAGCAGTACTTC CASSSPWVTNSYEQYF
TRBJ2-6 - TRBV19 - TGTGCCAGTAGGGCAATGGGCGGAGCTGGGGCCAACGTCCTGACTTTC CASRAMGGAGANVLTF
TRBJ1-2 - TRBV27 once TGTGCCAGCAGCAAACTACAGGACAGCCCACTCTATGGCTACACCTTC CASSKLQDSPLYGYTF
TRBJ2-1 - TRBV28 - TGTGCCAGCAGATCCCCCATGGAGCAGTTCTTC CASRSPMEQFF
TRBJ2-1 - TRBV25-1 - TGTGCCAGCAGTGAACAGGGGCAGGGTCCCTACAATGAGCAGTTCTTC CASSEQGQGPYNEQFF
TRBJ1-2 - TRBV27 - TGTGCCAGCAGTTTAAGTGATAGGGGCGCCAACTATGGCTACACCTTC CASSLSDRGANYGYTF
TRBJ1-4 TRBD1 TRBV5-4 - TGTGCCAGCAGCCGGGACAGGGAGGATCCAACTAATGAAAAACTGTTTTTT CASSRDREDPTNEKLFF
TRBJ1-5 - TRBV19 - TGTGCCAGTAGTAATGTAATGGTGCAGCCCCAGCATTTT CASSNVMVQPQHF
TRBJ2-2 - TRBV15 - TGTGCCACCAGCAGAGCGGCGGGTACCACCGGGGAGCTGTTTTTT CATSRAAGTTGELFF
TRBJ2-7 - TRBV20-1 - TGCAGTGCTTCTAGCTCCTACGAGCAGTACTTC CSASSSYEQYF
TRBJ2-7 - TRBV28 - TGTGCCACCCAGACCGGCTCCCGATACGAGCAGTACTTC CATQTGSRYEQYF
TRBJ1-4 - TRBV5-4 - TGTGCCAGCAGCTCGACAGGCGTAAATGAAAAACTGTTTTTT CASSSTGVNEKLFF
TRBJ2-1 TRBD2 TRBV19 - TGTGCCAGTAGTCCCCGGACTAGCGGGAGGGCCAATGAGCAGTTCTTC CASSPRTSGRANEQFF
TRBJ1-1 TRBD1 TRBV5-1 - TGCGCCAGCAGCTTGGACGGACAGGGGGCTACTGAAGCTTTCTTT CASSLDGQGATEAFF
TRBJ2-1 TRBD1 TRBV7-9 - TGTGCCAGCAGCGGGGACAGGGGTCTGGGCAATGAGCAGTTCTTC CASSGDRGLGNEQFF
TRBJ2-5 TRBD1 TRBV28 - TGTGCCAGCAGTTCGGGACAGGATGAAGGTCAGTACTTC CASSSGQDEGQYF